These 2 T cell receptor beta chains originate from one sample sequenced in a study of T cell responses to AZD1222 COVID-19 vaccine (dated by TCRdb to the early 2020s). According to the study, the label for this sample's time point signals: baseline before first vaccination. Libraries were built with the immunoSEQ multiplex PCR assay. The immuneACCESS repertoire file appears here via TCRdb, limited to in-frame rearrangements. These files lack a portion of the clones; in checked studies, under half of the deficit traces to unresolved V genes, and the cause of the others is not known. The sample table contains some 180,000 clones; only one count was recorded for 80% to 95% of them. The ten biggest clones cover 1.6% of the sample. The sequencing here drew on peripheral blood, taken on day 0 of AZD1222 vaccination. These receptors all come from an adult in good health.

This clone occurred once. V and J are TRBV2 and TRBJ2-2, with 7 bases identical to TRBD2. This CDR3 contains 16 residues. Trimming removed 6 bases from V and 7 bases from J; junction bases left unmatched: 14. Germline V gene data show CDR1 as SNHLY and CDR2 as FYNNEI. In DNA form, the CDR3 reads TGTGCCAGCAGGACCTACACGGTATCGGGAGGCGGGGAGCTGTTTTTT. Protein product: CASRTYTVSGGGELFF.

The rearrangement joins TRBV6-1 to TRBJ2-7, with TRBD2 matching over 11 bases. There are 15 residues in the CDR3. Losses at the gene ends were 3 bases for V and 4 bases for J; bases not matched to a gene: 5. Germline V CDR1 and CDR2: MNHNS, SASEGT. CDR3 sequence (DNA): TGTGCCAGCAGTGATACTAGCGGGGGATCGTACGAGCAGTACTTC. Translating it yields CASSDTSGGSYEQYF.